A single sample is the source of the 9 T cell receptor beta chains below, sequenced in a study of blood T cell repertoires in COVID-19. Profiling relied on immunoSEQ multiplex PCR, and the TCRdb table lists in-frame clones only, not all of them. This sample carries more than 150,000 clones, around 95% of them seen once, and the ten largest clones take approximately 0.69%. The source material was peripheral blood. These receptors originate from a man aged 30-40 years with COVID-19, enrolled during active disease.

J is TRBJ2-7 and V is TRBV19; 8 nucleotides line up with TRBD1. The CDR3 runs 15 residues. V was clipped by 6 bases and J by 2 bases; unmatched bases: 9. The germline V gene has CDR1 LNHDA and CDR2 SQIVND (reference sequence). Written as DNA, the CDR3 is TGTGCCAGTAGAACAGTCGGACAGGGAGCCTACGAGCAGTACTTC. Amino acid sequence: CASRTVGQGAYEQYF.

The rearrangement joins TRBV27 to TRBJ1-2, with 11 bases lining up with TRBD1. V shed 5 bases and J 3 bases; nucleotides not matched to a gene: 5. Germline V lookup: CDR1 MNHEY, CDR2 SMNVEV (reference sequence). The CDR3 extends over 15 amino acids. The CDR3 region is CASSPGQGAYYGYTF. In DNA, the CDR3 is TGTGCCAGCAGTCCCGGACAGGGGGCGTACTATGGCTACACCTTC.

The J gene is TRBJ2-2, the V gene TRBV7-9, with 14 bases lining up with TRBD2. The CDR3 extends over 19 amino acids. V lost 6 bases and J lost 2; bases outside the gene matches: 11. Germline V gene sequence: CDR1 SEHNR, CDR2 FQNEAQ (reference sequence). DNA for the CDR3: TGTGCCAGCAGTGAGCGTTACGGACTAGCGGGGGGCAACACCGGGGAGCTGTTTTTT. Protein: CASSERYGLAGGNTGELFF.

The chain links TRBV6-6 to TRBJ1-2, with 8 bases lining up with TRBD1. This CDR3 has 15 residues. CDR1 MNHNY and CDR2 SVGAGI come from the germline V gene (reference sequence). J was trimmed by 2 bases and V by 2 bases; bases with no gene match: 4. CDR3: CASSYRQGSNYGYTF. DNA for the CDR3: TGTGCCAGCAGTTACAGACAGGGGTCAAACTATGGCTACACCTTC.

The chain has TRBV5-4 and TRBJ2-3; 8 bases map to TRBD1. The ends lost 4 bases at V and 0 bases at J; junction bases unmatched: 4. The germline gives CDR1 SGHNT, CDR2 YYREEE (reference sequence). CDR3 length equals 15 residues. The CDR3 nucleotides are TGTGCCAGCAGCCAGACAGGGGCTAGCACAGATACGCAGTATTTT. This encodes CASSQTGASTDTQYF.

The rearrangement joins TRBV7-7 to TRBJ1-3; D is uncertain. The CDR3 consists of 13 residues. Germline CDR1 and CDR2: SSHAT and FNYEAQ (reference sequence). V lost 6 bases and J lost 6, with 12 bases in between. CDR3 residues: CASRRRRINTIYF. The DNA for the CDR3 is TGTGCCAGCAGACGGAGACGGATAAACACCATATATTTT.

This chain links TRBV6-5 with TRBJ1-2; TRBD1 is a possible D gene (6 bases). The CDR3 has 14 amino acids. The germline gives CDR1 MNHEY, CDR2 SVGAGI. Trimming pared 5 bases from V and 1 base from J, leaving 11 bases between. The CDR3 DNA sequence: TGTGCCAGCAGTAACCAACAGGGTAACTATGGCTACACCTTC. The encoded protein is CASSNQQGNYGYTF.

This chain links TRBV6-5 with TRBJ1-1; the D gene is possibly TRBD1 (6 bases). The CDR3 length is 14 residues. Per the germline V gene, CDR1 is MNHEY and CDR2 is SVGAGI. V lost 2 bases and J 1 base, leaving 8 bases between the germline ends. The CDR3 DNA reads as TGTGCCAGCAGTTACGGACAGACGAACACTGAAGCTTTCTTT. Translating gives CASSYGQTNTEAFF.

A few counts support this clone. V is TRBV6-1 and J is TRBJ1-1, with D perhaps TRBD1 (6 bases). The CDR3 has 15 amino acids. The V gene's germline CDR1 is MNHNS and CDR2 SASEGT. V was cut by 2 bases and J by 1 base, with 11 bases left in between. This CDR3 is CASSEWGLANTEAFF. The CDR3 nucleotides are TGTGCCAGCAGTGAATGGGGGCTGGCGAACACTGAAGCTTTCTTT.